This T cell receptor (beta chain) was found in a study of T cell changes during pregnancy in multiple sclerosis. Method: immunoSEQ multiplex PCR; TCRdb's copy keeps in-frame clones and lacks some. The data show around 59,000 clones, 92% seen once. The V gene lost 4 bases and the J gene lost 7 bases, with 20 bases spanning the gap. This CDR3 contains 15 residues. Germline V gene data show CDR1 as SGHNT and CDR2 as YYREEE (reference sequence). Sequenced material: peripheral blood, taken in the third trimester of pregnancy. The sequence was obtained from a female donor in good health, enrolled as a control in a pregnancy study. The chain employs TRBV5-4 and TRBJ1-2; tentatively, D is TRBD1 (6 bases). In DNA form, the CDR3 reads TGTGCCAGCAGCCCTCAAGATCGGGGGGCCGGTGGCTACACCTTC. It is translated as CASSPQDRGAGGYTF.